This passage covers 9 T cell receptor beta chains from one sample sequenced in a study of Graves' ophthalmopathy and Graves' hyperthyroidism. Amplification of the TCR beta CDR3 regions used RNA transcripts (as template). Second-round multiplex PCR came after a first-round RT-PCR that employed HTBI primers. TCRdb re-called the multiplex PCR reads through MiXCR, storing one row per CDR3 protein. The sample yields approximately 540,000 distinct CDR3 sequences, under 45% seen once. Material for sequencing was peripheral blood or thyroid tissue (not recorded which). Receptor source: an adult man with Graves' hyperthyroidism.

The chain combines TRBV7-2 with TRBJ2-7; 14 positions match TRBD2. The CDR3 has 16 amino acids. Germline CDR1 and CDR2: SGHTA and FQGNSA. The junction had 9 bases not matched to a gene; V was cut back by 6 bases and J by 5 bases. CDR3 amino acids: CASSRYRTSGGNEQYF. DNA of the CDR3: TGTGCCAGCAGTCGCTACCGGACTAGCGGGGGGAACGAGCAGTACTTC.

V and J are TRBV5-1 and TRBJ1-4; 7 bases agree with TRBD1. Germline values: CDR1 SGHRS, CDR2 YFSETQ. V lost 1 base, J lost 2 bases, and 2 bases stayed unmatched. The CDR3 is made up of 15 amino acids. CDR3 in amino acids: CASSLLQGTNEKLFF. The CDR3 DNA reads TGCGCCAGCAGCTTGCTACAGGGGACTAATGAAAAACTGTTTTTT.

This sequence joins TRBV4-2 and TRBJ2-2, with a tentative D call TRBD2 (6 bases). The CDR3 loop spans 14 amino acids. CDR1 and CDR2 (germline): LGHNA, YNFKEQ. V lost 0 bases and J lost 7, with 9 bases in between. The CDR3 nucleotides are TGTGCCAGCAGCCAAGAAGGAGGGCTCGGGGAGCTGTTTTTT. Its protein is CASSQEGGLGELFF.

This clonotype was seen at least ten times. The V call is TRBV14, the J call TRBJ2-7; 7 nucleotides line up with TRBD1. Germline trimming cut 5 bases from V and 2 bases from J; bases unmatched to any gene: 9. Germline assignment: CDR1 SGHDN and CDR2 FVKESK. CDR3 length equals 15 residues. CDR3 loop: CASSATGDPAYEQYF. The CDR3 DNA reads as TGTGCCAGCAGCGCCACAGGGGATCCGGCCTACGAGCAGTACTTC.

This clonotype was counted ten times or more. The V gene is TRBV10-2, the J gene TRBJ1-5; possibly TRBD1 for D (6 bases). V shed 6 bases and J shed 6 bases, with 9 bases lying between them. The CDR3 totals 12 residues. The germline gives CDR1 WSHSY, CDR2 SAAADI. CDR3 DNA sequence: TGCGCCAGCAGCGGACAGTTTCAGCCCCAGCATTTT. Translation gives CASSGQFQPQHF.

J is TRBJ1-1 and V is TRBV7-9; TRBD1 might be the D (6 bases). This CDR3 contains 16 residues. V was trimmed by 2 bases and J by 4 bases, leaving 17 bases between them. The germline CDR1 and CDR2 sequences are SEHNR and FQNEAQ (reference sequence). The CDR3 reads CASSLRDTGGFTEAFF. The CDR3 DNA is TGTGCCAGCAGCTTAAGAGACACCGGGGGCTTCACTGAAGCTTTCTTT.

The V gene is TRBV20-1, the J gene TRBJ1-1; D perhaps matches TRBD1 (6 bases). The CDR3 consists of 16 residues. Trimming stripped 0 bases from V and 1 base from J, with 15 bases between. CDR1 is DFQATT and CDR2 is SNEGSKA in the germline V gene (reference sequence). CDR3 coding DNA: TGCAGTGCTAGAGATTACTACAGGGTAAGGAACACTGAAGCTTTCTTT. Translating gives CSARDYYRVRNTEAFF.

This clonotype was counted between two and nine times. The chain has TRBV6-5 and TRBJ2-5; tentatively, D is TRBD1 (8 bases). Between the trimmed V and J ends, which lost 7 bases and 2 bases, there was a span of 17 bases. The CDR3 consists of 15 residues. CDR1 and CDR2 (germline): MNHEY, SVGAGI. CDR3 loop: CASTRGQGGQETQYF. In nucleotides, the CDR3 is TGTGCCAGCACCAGAGGACAGGGAGGGCAAGAGACCCAGTACTTC.

A word on this clonotype: Its ends do not fully match the called genes, so a read error is possible. V is TRBV5-1 and J is TRBJ2-2; maybe TRBD1 (6 bases). The CDR3 has 15 amino acids. From germline, CDR1 is SGHRS and CDR2 YFSETQ. The CDR3 reads CASSARTGTTGELFF. The CDR3 region has the DNA TGCGCCAGCAGCGCTCGTACAGGGACCACCGGGGAGCTGTTTTTC.